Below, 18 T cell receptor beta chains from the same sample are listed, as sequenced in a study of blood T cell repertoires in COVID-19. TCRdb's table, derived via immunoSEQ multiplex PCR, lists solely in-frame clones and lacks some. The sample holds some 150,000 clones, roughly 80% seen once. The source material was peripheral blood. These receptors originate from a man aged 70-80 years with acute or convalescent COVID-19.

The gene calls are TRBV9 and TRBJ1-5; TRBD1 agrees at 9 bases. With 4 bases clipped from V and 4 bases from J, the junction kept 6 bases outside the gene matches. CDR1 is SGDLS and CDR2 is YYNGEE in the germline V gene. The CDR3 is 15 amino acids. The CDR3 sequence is CASSPGTGLNQPQHF. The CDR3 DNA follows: TGTGCCAGCAGCCCAGGGACAGGGTTGAATCAGCCCCAGCATTTT.

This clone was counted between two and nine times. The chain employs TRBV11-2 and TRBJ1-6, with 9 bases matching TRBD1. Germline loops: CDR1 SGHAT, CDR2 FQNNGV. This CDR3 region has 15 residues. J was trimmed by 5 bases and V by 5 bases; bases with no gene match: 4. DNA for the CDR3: TGTGCCAGCAGCCCACGGACAGGGGATAATTCACCCCTCCACTTT. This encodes CASSPRTGDNSPLHF.

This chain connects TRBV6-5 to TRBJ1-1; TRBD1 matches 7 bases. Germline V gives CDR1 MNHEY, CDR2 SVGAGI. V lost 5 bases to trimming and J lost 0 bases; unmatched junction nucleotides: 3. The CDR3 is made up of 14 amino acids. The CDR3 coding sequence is TGTGCCAGCAGTCGGGACAGCATGAACACTGAAGCTTTCTTT. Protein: CASSRDSMNTEAFF.

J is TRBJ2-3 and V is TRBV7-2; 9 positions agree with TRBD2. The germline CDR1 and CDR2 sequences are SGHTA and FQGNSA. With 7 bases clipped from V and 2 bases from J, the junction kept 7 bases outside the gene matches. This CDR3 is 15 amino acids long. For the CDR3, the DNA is TGTGCCAGCATCCCTAGCGGGACGCACACAGATACGCAGTATTTT. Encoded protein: CASIPSGTHTDTQYF.

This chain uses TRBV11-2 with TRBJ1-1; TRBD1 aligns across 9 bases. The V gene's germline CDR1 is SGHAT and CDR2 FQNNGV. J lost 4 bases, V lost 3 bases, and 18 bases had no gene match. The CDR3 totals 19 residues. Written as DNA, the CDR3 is TGTGCCAGCAGCTTTCGGGACAGGGCCGGAACTACTACTTTCACTGAAGCTTTCTTT. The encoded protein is CASSFRDRAGTTTFTEAFF.

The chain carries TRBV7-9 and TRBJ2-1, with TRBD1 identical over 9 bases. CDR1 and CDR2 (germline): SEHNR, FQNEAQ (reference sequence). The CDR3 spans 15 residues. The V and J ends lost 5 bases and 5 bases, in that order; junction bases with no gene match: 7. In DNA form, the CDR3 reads TGTGCCAGCAGCCCGGGACAGGGTCACGACAATGAGCAGTTCTTC. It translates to CASSPGQGHDNEQFF. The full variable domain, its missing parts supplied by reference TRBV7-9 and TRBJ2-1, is DTGVSQNPRHKITKRGQNVTFRCDPISEHNRLYWYRQTLGQGPEFLTYFQNEAQLEKSRLLSDRFSAERPKGSFSTLEIQRTEQGDSAMYLCASSPGQGHDNEQFFGPGTRLTVL.

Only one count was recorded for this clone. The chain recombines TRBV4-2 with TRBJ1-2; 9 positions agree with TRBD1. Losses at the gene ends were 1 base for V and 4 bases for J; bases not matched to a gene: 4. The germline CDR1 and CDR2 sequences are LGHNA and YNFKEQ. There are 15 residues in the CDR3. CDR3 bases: TGTGCCAGCAGCCAAGGGGACAGGGTTAGCTATGGCTACACCTTC. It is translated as CASSQGDRVSYGYTF.

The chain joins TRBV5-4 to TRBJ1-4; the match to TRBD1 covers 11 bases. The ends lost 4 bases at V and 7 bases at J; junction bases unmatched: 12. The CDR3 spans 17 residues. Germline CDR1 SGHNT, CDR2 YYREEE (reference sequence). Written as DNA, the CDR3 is TGTGCCAGCAGCATCTCCGGGACAGGGGGTCGAGGTGAAAAACTGTTTTTT. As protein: CASSISGTGGRGEKLFF.

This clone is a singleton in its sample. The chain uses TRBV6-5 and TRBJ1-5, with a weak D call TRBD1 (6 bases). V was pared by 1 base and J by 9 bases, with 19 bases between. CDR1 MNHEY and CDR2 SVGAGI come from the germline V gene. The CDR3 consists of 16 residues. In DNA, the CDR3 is TGTGCCAGCAGTTACTTCCGGACAGACGCCCGGGGGCCCCAGCATTTT. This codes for CASSYFRTDARGPQHF.

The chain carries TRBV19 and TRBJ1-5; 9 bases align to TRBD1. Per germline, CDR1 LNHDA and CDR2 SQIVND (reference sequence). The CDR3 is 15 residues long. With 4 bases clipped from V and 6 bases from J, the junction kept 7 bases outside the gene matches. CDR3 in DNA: TGTGCCAGTAGTACCACAGGGGGCGGCGGTCAGCCCCAGCATTTT. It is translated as CASSTTGGGGQPQHF.

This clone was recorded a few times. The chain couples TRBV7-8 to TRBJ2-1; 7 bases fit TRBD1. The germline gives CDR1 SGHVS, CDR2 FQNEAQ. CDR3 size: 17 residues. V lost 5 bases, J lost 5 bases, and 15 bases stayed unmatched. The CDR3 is CASSRVVAGTVHNEQFF. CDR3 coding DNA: TGTGCCAGCAGCCGAGTCGTGGCCGGGACAGTCCACAATGAGCAGTTCTTC.

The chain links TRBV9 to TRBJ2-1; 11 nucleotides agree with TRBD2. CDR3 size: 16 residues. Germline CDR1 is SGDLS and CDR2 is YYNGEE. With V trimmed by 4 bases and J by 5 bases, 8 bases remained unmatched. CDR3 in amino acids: CASSPPGTSGHNEQFF. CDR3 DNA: TGTGCCAGCAGCCCCCCTGGGACTAGCGGCCACAATGAGCAGTTCTTC. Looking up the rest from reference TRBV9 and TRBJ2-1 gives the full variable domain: DSGVTQTPKHLITATGQRVTLRCSPRSGDLSVYWYQQSLDQGLQFLIQYYNGEERAKGNILERFSAQQFPDLHSELNLSSLELGDSALYFCASSPPGTSGHNEQFFGPGTRLTVL.

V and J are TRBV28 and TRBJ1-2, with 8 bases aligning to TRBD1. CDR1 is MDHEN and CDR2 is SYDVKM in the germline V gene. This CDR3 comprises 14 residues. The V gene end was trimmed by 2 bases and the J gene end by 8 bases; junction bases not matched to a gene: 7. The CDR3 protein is CASSLPTGQGGYTF. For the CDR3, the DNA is TGTGCCAGCAGTTTACCGACCGGACAGGGAGGCTACACCTTC.

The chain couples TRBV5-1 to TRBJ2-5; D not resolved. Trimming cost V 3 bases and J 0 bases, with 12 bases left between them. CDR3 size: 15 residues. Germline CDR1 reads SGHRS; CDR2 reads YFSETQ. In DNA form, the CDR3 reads TGCGCCAGCAGCTCGCAAGCCCTGTACCAAGAGACCCAGTACTTC. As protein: CASSSQALYQETQYF.

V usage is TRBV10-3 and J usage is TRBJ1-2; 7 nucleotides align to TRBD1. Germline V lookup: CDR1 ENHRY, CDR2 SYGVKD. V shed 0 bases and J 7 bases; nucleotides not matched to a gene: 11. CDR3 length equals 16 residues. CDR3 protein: CAISESSETGSAGYTF. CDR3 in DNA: TGTGCCATCAGTGAGTCGTCTGAGACAGGGAGCGCTGGCTACACCTTC.

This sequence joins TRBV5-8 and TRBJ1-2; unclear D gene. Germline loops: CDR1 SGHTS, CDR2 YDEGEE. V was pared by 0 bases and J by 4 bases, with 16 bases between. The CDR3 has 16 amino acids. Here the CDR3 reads CASSLGLERSGYGYTF. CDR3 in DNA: TGTGCCAGCAGCTTGGGGCTGGAAAGGTCGGGCTATGGCTACACCTTC.

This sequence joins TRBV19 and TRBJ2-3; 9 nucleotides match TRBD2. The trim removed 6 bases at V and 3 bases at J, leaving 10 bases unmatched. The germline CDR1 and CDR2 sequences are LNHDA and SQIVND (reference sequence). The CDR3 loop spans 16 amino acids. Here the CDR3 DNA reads TGTGCCAGTAGAAAAAAAGCGGGAGGTTCGACAGATACGCAGTATTTT. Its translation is CASRKKAGGSTDTQYF.

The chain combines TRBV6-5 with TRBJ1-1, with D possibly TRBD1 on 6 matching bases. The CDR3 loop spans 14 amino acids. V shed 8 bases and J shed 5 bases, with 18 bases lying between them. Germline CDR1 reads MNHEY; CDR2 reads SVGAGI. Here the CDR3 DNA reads TGTGCCAGCGGTAGACAGGACACAAAAACTGAAGCTTTCTTT. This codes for CASGRQDTKTEAFF.